The clone carrying this T cell receptor (beta chain) was observed a handful of times. Its antigen is unidentified. The data originate from a study of response to subunit inactivated influenza vaccine. TCRdb reanalysed the RT-PCR reads using MiXCR and keeps one entry per CDR3 protein. The sample lists about 500,000 distinct CDR3 sequences, 7.2% occurring once. The CDR3 length is 18 residues. Trimming shortened V by 1 base and J by 7 bases, and 23 bases separated the two germline ends. CDR1 is SGDLS and CDR2 is YYNGEE in the germline V gene. Points from the study as a whole: The authors put forward the suggestion that each seasonal influenza vaccination may bring in only a limited number of new T cells.

The gene calls are TRBV9 and TRBJ2-2; D remains unclear. The material sequenced was PBMCs from blood, taken about 24 months after vaccination. The clonotype was recovered from a man aged 50 to 69 who received an inactivated influenza vaccine. CDR3 sequence (DNA): TGTGCCAGCAGCGTATCTCCCGTCCCCTCCTCGAAAGACGGGGAGCTGTTTTTT. Its translation: CASSVSPVPSSKDGELFF.